This T cell receptor (beta chain) was documented in a study of blood T cell repertoires in COVID-19. Background on the study: The origin of the acute and convalescent COVID-19 samples was the United States, Italy and Spain. The cDNA or gDNA used as material had been derived from T cells, B-cell-depleted T cells, or PBMCs.

Enrolment of Seattle patients took place during active infection, and they were followed longitudinally. This clone is a singleton in its sample. In the original processing: How many nucleated cells were present was estimated from reference gene primer amplification. Generated by immunoSEQ multiplex PCR, the TCRdb table keeps only in-frame clones and is missing some. The V and J calls and clone size come from that table; D and trimming were worked out from the DNA. Of approximately 270,000 clones in the sample, more than 70% were seen once. Sequenced sample: peripheral blood. This sequence was found in a woman in her twenties or thirties with COVID-19, enrolled during active disease.

The CDR3 DNA sequence: TGCGCCAGCCAACAAGACAGGAGCGACACCGGGGAGCTGTTTTTT. It codes for CASQQDRSDTGELFF. The rearrangement uses TRBV10-1 and TRBJ2-2, with a weak D call TRBD1 (6 bases). The CDR3 has 15 amino acids. Looked up from germline, CDR1 is WNHNN and CDR2 is SYGVQD (reference sequence). V gave up 8 bases and J gave up 3 bases, with 16 bases separating them.